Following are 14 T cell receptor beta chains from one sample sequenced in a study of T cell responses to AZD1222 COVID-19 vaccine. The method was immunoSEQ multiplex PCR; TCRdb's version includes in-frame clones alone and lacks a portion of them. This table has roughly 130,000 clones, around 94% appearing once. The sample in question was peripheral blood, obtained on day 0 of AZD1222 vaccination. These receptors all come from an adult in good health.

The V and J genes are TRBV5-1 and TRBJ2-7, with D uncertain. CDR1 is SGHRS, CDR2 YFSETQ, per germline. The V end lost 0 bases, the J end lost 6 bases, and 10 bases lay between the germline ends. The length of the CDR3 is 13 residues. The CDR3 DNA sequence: TGCGCCAGCAGCTTGGAGGTGCCCTCCGAGCAGTACTTC. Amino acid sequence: CASSLEVPSEQYF.

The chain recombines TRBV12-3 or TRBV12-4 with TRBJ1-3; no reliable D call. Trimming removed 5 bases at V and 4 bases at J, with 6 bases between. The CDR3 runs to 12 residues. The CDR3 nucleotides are TGTGCCAGCAGTCCCCGCGGAAACACCATATATTTT. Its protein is CASSPRGNTIYF.

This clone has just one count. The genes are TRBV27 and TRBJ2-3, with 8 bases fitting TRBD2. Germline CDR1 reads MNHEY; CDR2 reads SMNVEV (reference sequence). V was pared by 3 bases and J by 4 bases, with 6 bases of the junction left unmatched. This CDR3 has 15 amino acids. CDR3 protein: CASSLSRREADTQYF. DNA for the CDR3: TGTGCCAGCAGTTTGTCGCGGCGGGAGGCAGATACGCAGTATTTT.

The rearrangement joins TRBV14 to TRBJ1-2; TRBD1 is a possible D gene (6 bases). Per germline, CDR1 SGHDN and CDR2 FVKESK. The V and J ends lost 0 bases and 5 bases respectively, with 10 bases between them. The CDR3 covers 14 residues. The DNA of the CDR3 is TGTGCCAGCAGCCAAGAGATAGGGGGTTATGGCTACACCTTC. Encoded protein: CASSQEIGGYGYTF.

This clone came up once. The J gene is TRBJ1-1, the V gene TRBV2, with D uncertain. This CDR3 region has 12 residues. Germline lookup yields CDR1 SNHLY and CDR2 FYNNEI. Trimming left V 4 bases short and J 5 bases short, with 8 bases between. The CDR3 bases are TGTGCCAGCAGTGTTGGGCAAACTGAAGCTTTCTTT. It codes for CASSVGQTEAFF.

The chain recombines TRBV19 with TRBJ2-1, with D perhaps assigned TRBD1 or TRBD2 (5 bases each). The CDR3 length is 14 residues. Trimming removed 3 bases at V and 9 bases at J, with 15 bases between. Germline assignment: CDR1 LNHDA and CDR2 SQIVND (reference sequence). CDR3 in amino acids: CASSMGTLVGEQFF. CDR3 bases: TGTGCCAGTAGTATGGGGACCCTCGTCGGTGAGCAGTTCTTC. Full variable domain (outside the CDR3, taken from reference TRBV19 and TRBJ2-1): DGGITQSPKYLFRKEGQNVTLSCEQNLNHDAMYWYRQDPGQGLRLIYYSQIVNDFQKGDIAEGYSVSREKKESFPLTVTSAQKNPTAFYLCASSMGTLVGEQFFGPGTRLTVL.

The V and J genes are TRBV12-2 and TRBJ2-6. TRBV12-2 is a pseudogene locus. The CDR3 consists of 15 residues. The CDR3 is CASRLLGDGANVLTF. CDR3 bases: TGTGCAAGTCGCTTACTTGGGGATGGGGCCAACGTCCTGACTTTC.

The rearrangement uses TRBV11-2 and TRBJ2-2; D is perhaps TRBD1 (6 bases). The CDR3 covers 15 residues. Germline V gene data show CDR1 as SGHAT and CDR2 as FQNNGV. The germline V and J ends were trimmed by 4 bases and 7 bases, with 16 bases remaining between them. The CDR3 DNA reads TGTGCCAGCAGCTCGAGCCAGGGGAAGGGCGGGGAGCTGTTTTTT. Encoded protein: CASSSSQGKGGELFF.

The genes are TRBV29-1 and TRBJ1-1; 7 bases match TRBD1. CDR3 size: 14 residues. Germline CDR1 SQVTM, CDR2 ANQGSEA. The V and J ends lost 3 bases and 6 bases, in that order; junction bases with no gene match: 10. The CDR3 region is CSVEGTATSAEAFF. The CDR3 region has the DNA TGCAGCGTTGAGGGGACAGCCACGAGCGCTGAAGCTTTCTTT.

The CDR3 region is CASSYGEEDEQYF. The CDR3 DNA sequence: TGTGCCAGCAGTTACGGCGAGGAGGACGAGCAGTACTTC. The genes are TRBV6-5 and TRBJ2-7, with D possibly TRBD2 on 5 matching bases. This CDR3 is 13 amino acids long. Germline CDR1 MNHEY, CDR2 SVGAGI. Trimming took off 2 bases at V and 5 bases at J, with 10 bases between the two ends.

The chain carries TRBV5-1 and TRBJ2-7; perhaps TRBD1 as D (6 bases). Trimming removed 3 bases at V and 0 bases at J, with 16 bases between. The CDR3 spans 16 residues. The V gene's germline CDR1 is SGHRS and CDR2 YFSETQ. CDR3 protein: CASSSTGLGRSYEQYF. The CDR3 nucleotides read TGCGCCAGCAGCTCGACAGGCCTGGGGCGCTCCTACGAGCAGTACTTC.

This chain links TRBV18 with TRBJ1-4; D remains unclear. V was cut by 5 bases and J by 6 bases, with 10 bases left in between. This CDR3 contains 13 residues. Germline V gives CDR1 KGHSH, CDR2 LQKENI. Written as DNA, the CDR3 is TGTGCCAGCTCAGCTGGGTCGGATGAAAAACTGTTTTTT. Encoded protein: CASSAGSDEKLFF.

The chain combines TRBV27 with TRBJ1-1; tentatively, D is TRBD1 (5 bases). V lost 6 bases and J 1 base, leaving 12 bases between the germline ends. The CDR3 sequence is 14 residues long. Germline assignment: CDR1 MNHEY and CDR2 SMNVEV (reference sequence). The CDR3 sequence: CASSPTQGNTEAFF. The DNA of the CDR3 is TGTGCCAGCAGCCCGACGCAGGGGAACACTGAAGCTTTCTTT.

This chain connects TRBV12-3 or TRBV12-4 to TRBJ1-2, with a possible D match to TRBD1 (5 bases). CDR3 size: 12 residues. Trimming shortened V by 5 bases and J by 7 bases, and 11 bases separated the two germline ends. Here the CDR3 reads CASSRGTAGYTF. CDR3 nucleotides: TGTGCCAGCAGTCGGGGGACCGCTGGCTACACCTTC.